This TCR beta chain stems from a study of blood T cell repertoires in COVID-19. About the study: From the United States, Italy and Spain came samples of acute and convalescent COVID-19.

Original processing notes: By means of reference gene primer amplification, nucleated cell counts were estimated. Data came from immunoSEQ multiplex PCR; TCRdb stores just in-frame clones and leaves some out. D and trimming were read from the DNA, whereas the V and J calls and clone size are those reported in that table. The data contain about 160,000 clones, 82% of them seen just once; the ten biggest clones take up around 7%. Patients of the Seattle cohort, enrolled during active infection, were followed longitudinally. Germline V gives CDR1 MNHNS, CDR2 SASEGT. V was cut by 2 bases and J by 8 bases, with 6 bases left in between. The CDR3 sequence is 11 residues long.

The receptor comes from a woman aged 40 to 50 with COVID-19, enrolled during active disease. The V gene is TRBV6-1, the J gene TRBJ2-5; D call uncertain. Sequenced material: peripheral blood. The DNA of the CDR3 is TGTGCCAGCAGTGAAATGGCTACCCAGTACTTC. It specifies CASSEMATQYF.